A single TCR beta chain is shown here with its context. The data were taken from a study of technical replicates of blood from a handful of donors. Produced via immunoSEQ multiplex PCR; TCRdb's table is partial and in-frame only. This sample has 75,000 or so clones, with 85% to 95% found just once. This sequence originates from a human donor in good health. Input material: T cells isolated from PBMCs.

This CDR3 is CASSVISGLAGVWGYEQYF. CDR3 in DNA: TGTGCCAGCAGCGTGATTTCGGGACTAGCGGGAGTTTGGGGCTACGAGCAGTACTTC. The J gene is TRBJ2-7, the V gene TRBV9; 14 bases are shared with TRBD2. The CDR3 is made up of 19 amino acids. The germline V gene encodes CDR1 SGDLS and CDR2 YYNGEE. Germline trimming cut 2 bases from V and 3 bases from J; bases unmatched to any gene: 13.